What follows describes a single TCR beta chain. Deletions cut 5 bases from V and 4 bases from J, with 9 bases between. The germline gives CDR1 SGHAT, CDR2 FQNNGV. The length of the CDR3 is 12 residues. This sample was included in a study of cytomegalovirus exposure and HLA in healthy donors. The primer mix had 60 Vbeta and 13 Jbeta primers. Here immunoSEQ multiplex PCR was the method, and the copy in TCRdb shows in-frame clones only, minus some. Of about 98,000 clones in the sample, 60% to 85% are singletons; the top ten hold around 17%. V usage is TRBV11-2 and J usage is TRBJ2-7, with a possible D match to TRBD1 (5 bases). The material sequenced was PBMCs. The sequence derives from a man aged 60 to 69 in good health and CMV-seropositive. CDR3 residues: CASSPRQYEQYF. In nucleotides, the CDR3 is TGTGCCAGCAGCCCAAGACAGTACGAGCAGTACTTC.